This T cell receptor beta chain is drawn from a study of T cells in Graves' hyperthyroidism and ophthalmopathy. Study conclusions and caveats: Blood shared most expanded thyroid clonotypes above 0.001. Through a model of 13 V-J features, ophthalmopathy was separated from stable hyperthyroidism. The model foresaw ophthalmopathy a median around seven months prior to onset.

CDR3 length: 15 residues. The V end was cut by 5 bases, the J end by 4 bases, with 15 bases between. CDR1 is MNHEY and CDR2 is SVGEGT in the germline V gene. Stable Graves' hyperthyroidism meant no ophthalmopathy progression within 18 months. TCR beta CDR3 regions were amplified from RNA. The HTBI primer set was used in a first-round RT-PCR of the TCR CDR3. MiXCR, applied by TCRdb to the multiplex PCR reads, yields one record per CDR3 protein. The data show roughly 700,000 distinct CDR3 sequences, 14% seen once. The sample holds many counts of this clonotype. Its antigen is unknown. This rearrangement joins TRBV6-2 or TRBV6-3 to TRBJ1-5, with D possibly matching TRBD1 (5 bases). This receptor was obtained from a young woman with Graves' hyperthyroidism. The material sequenced was blood. The CDR3 coding sequence is TGTGCCAGCAGTCCAGGGATTCTTATGAATCAGCCCCAGCATTTT. This sequence encodes CASSPGILMNQPQHF.